The 5 T cell receptor beta chains below all came from one sample that was sequenced in a study of T cell responses to AZD1222 COVID-19 vaccine (dated by TCRdb to 2020 to 2022). The time point label on this specimen signifies: baseline before first vaccination. The receptor library was made with the immunoSEQ multiplex PCR assay. TCRdb obtained this table from immuneACCESS and retained in-frame rearrangements with V and J assigned. These tables miss some clones; where compared with another copy, unresolved V genes account for less than half of the shortfall, and the remainder is unexplained. A total of about 86,000 clones appear in this sample, approximately 80% of them only once. The ten largest account for around a fifth of the sample. Sequencing was performed on peripheral blood, taken on day 0 of AZD1222 vaccination. These TCRs come from an adult in good health.

The rearrangement joins TRBV28 to TRBJ2-3, with D possibly matching TRBD2 (6 bases). CDR3 length: 14 residues. Between the trimmed V and J ends, which lost 5 bases and 4 bases, there was a span of 13 bases. CDR1 and CDR2 from the germline V gene are MDHEN and SYDVKM. CDR3 region: CASSGGISSDTQYF. CDR3 nucleotides: TGTGCCAGCAGTGGCGGGATCAGTTCAGATACGCAGTATTTT.

There are a few counts of this clone. The V gene is TRBV9, the J gene TRBJ2-7; TRBD2 might be the D (5 bases). The CDR3 has 14 amino acids. The germline CDR1 and CDR2 sequences are SGDLS and YYNGEE. V was pared by 4 bases and J by 3 bases, with 14 bases between. The CDR3, as DNA: TGTGCCAGCAGCCCACCCGGACTGGGCTACGAGCAGTACTTC. Translating gives CASSPPGLGYEQYF.

This clone is a singleton in its sample. V usage is TRBV11-3 and J usage is TRBJ2-2, with TRBD2 matching 12 bases. Trimming cost V 3 bases and J 4 bases; bases outside gene matches: 0. The CDR3 covers 15 residues. Germline V gene lookup returns CDR1 SGHNT and CDR2 YENEEA. CDR3 protein: CASSLGLAGTGELFF. The CDR3 region has the DNA TGTGCCAGCAGCTTGGGACTAGCGGGCACCGGGGAGCTGTTTTTT.

This sequence joins TRBV19 and TRBJ1-1; D is undetermined. CDR1 and CDR2 from the germline V gene are LNHDA and SQIVND (reference sequence). This CDR3 region has 14 residues. Trimming shortened V by 7 bases and J by 1 base, and 13 bases separated the two germline ends. CDR3 DNA sequence: TGTGCCAGTAATCCGGCGGGGAGGAACACTGAAGCTTTCTTT. This codes for CASNPAGRNTEAFF.

Notes on this clone: Different DNA sequences within this sample yield the same CDR3. The genes are TRBV5-1 and TRBJ2-1, with TRBD2 matching over 12 bases. V trimming: 4 bases; J trimming: 4 bases; junction bases outside the gene matches: 3. The CDR3 is made up of 15 amino acids. Germline CDR1 is SGHRS and CDR2 is YFSETQ. The CDR3 sequence is CASSPTSGSYNEQFF. The CDR3 DNA is TGCGCCAGCAGCCCGACTAGCGGGAGTTACAATGAGCAGTTCTTC.